These 20 T cell receptor beta chains originate from one sample sequenced in a study of blood T cell repertoires in COVID-19 (dated by TCRdb to 2020 to 2021). The library was built by means of the immunoSEQ multiplex PCR assay. TCRdb took this table from immuneACCESS and kept in-frame rearrangements with V and J called. Such tables lack part of the clones; where checked against another copy, unresolved V genes explain under half of the gap, and the rest is unexplained. This sample is represented by about 50,000 clones; approximately 80% of them were singletons. Of the sample, about 45% is held by the ten largest clones. Sequenced sample: peripheral blood. The receptors derive from a man aged 65 to 79 with active or convalescent COVID-19.

This rearrangement joins TRBV18 to TRBJ2-6; tentative D call: TRBD1 (6 bases). Germline assignment: CDR1 KGHSH and CDR2 LQKENI. V lost 6 bases to trimming and J lost 1 base, with 19 bases between them. The CDR3 contains 18 residues. CDR3 amino acids: CASSPRDTQRSGANVLTF. CDR3 sequence (DNA): TGTGCCAGCTCCCCTCGGGACACCCAGAGGTCTGGGGCCAACGTCCTGACTTTC.

The rearrangement uses TRBV7-8 and TRBJ2-2, with 7 bases that match TRBD2. The CDR3 length is 16 residues. J lost 4 bases, V lost 5 bases, and 10 bases had no gene match. Germline loops: CDR1 SGHVS, CDR2 FQNEAQ. CDR3 sequence (DNA): TGTGCCAGCAGCCCTGTATTGGCGGGAGTCACCGGGGAGCTGTTTTTT. Translated, it gives CASSPVLAGVTGELFF. Drawing the rest from reference TRBV7-8 and TRBJ2-2, the complete variable domain is GAGVSQSPRYKVAKRGQDVALRCDPISGHVSLFWYQQALGQGPEFLTYFQNEAQLDKSGLPSDRFFAERPEGSVSTLKIQRTQQEDSAVYLCASSPVLAGVTGELFFGEGSRLTVL.

The V and J genes are TRBV28 and TRBJ2-7, with TRBD1 matching 9 bases. Germline CDR1 is MDHEN and CDR2 is SYDVKM. V trimming: 6 bases; J trimming: 1 base; junction bases outside the gene matches: 7. The CDR3 is 15 amino acids. CDR3 sequence reads: CASSPPGQGSYEQYF. CDR3 DNA: TGTGCCAGCAGCCCTCCGGGACAGGGATCCTACGAGCAGTACTTC.

This chain joins TRBV3-1 (or the pseudogene TRBV3-2) and TRBJ1-2; D may be TRBD1 (5 bases). The CDR3 extends over 14 amino acids. Germline V gene lookup returns CDR1 LGHDT and CDR2 YNNKEL (reference sequence). Trimming removed 0 bases from V and 4 bases from J, with 9 bases in between. CDR3 region: CASSQDQGIYGYTF. The CDR3 DNA is TGTGCCAGCAGCCAAGATCAGGGTATCTATGGCTACACCTTC.

The gene calls are TRBV6-2 or TRBV6-3 and TRBJ1-1, with D perhaps matching TRBD1 (5 bases). V shed 0 bases and J shed 11 bases, with 10 bases lying between them. The CDR3 totals 12 residues. The V gene's germline CDR1 is MNHEY and CDR2 SVGEGT. Here the CDR3 DNA reads TGTGCCAGCAGTTACTCACGCAGGGATGCTTTCTTT. This codes for CASSYSRRDAFF.

The V gene is TRBV19, the J gene TRBJ1-4; no clear D. Germline CDR1 LNHDA, CDR2 SQIVND (reference sequence). The CDR3 is 14 residues long. V lost 6 bases, J lost 0 bases, and 8 bases lay in between. The chain's CDR3 is CASSLPATNEKLFF. In DNA, the CDR3 is TGTGCCAGTAGCCTCCCTGCAACTAATGAAAAACTGTTTTTT.

The chain is built from TRBV19 and TRBJ1-6; TRBD1 is a possible D gene (6 bases). The CDR3 runs 14 residues. Germline V gene data show CDR1 as LNHDA and CDR2 as SQIVND (reference sequence). V was trimmed by 7 bases and J by 7 bases, leaving 14 bases between them. CDR3 residues: CASKGGGPNSPLHF. CDR3 in DNA: TGTGCCAGTAAAGGGGGGGGACCAAATTCACCCCTCCACTTT.

The chain joins TRBV4-2 to TRBJ1-1; 7 nucleotides agree with TRBD1. The CDR3 extends over 13 amino acids. The V gene end was trimmed by 7 bases and the J gene end by 5 bases; junction bases not matched to a gene: 7. Germline values: CDR1 LGHNA, CDR2 YNFKEQ. The CDR3: CASTTGVITEAFF. DNA of the CDR3: TGTGCCAGCACCACAGGGGTCATTACTGAAGCTTTCTTT.

V and J are TRBV6-2 or TRBV6-3 and TRBJ2-1, with a weak D call TRBD2 (6 bases). This CDR3 is 12 amino acids long. CDR1 and CDR2 (germline): MNHEY, SVGEGT. V lost 4 bases and J lost 8, with 9 bases in between. For the CDR3, the DNA is TGTGCCAGCAGTTTACTAGCCTATGAGCAGTTCTTC. Translating it yields CASSLLAYEQFF.

The chain employs TRBV6-2 or TRBV6-3 and TRBJ2-1; 11 bases are a match to TRBD2. This CDR3 is built from 17 residues. Losses at the gene ends were 6 bases for V and 2 bases for J; bases not matched to a gene: 9. Germline V gene lookup returns CDR1 MNHEY and CDR2 SVGEGT. The CDR3 is CASSLRIAGGAYNEQFF. CDR3 DNA sequence: TGTGCCAGCAGCCTCCGAATAGCGGGAGGGGCCTACAATGAGCAGTTCTTC.

The chain employs TRBV24-1 and TRBJ2-5; 7 bases match TRBD1. Germline CDR1 KGHDR, CDR2 SFDVKD. The CDR3 has 14 amino acids. Trimming took 3 bases from V and 3 from J; bases not matched to a gene: 3. The CDR3 reads CATSDLDREETQYF. The CDR3 DNA reads TGTGCCACCAGTGATCTCGACAGGGAAGAGACCCAGTACTTC.

This chain connects TRBV7-2 to TRBJ1-1, with D possibly TRBD1 on 5 matching bases. V was pared by 6 bases and J by 11 bases, with 13 bases between. Germline CDR1 is SGHTA and CDR2 is FQGNSA. The CDR3 totals 11 residues. The CDR3 DNA is TGTGCCAGCAGGACAGCGAATCGGGCTTTCTTT. Its protein is CASRTANRAFF.

The chain recombines TRBV7-9 with TRBJ2-1, with TRBD2 matching over 11 bases. This CDR3 is built from 14 residues. The V gene's germline CDR1 is SEHNR and CDR2 FQNEAQ (reference sequence). Trimming took 9 bases from V and 0 from J; bases not matched to a gene: 1. The CDR3 bases are TGTGCCAGTAGCGGGGGGGTCTCCTACAATGAGCAGTTCTTC. This translates into CASSGGVSYNEQFF.

CDR3 DNA: TGTGCCAGCAGTTCGACAACTAGCAATCAGCCCCAGCATTTT. This translates into CASSSTTSNQPQHF. This chain uses TRBV6-6 with TRBJ1-5, with D uncertain. The ends were cut back, 4 bases at V and 0 bases at J, with 7 bases in the middle. The CDR3 sequence is 14 residues long. Per germline, CDR1 MNHNY and CDR2 SVGAGI (reference sequence).

The chain has TRBV11-2 and TRBJ2-1; the match to TRBD2 covers 9 bases. V gave up 3 bases and J gave up 7 bases; unmatched junction bases: 7. There are 15 residues in the CDR3. The germline V gene encodes CDR1 SGHAT and CDR2 FQNNGV. CDR3 sequence: CASSFVTAGGNEQFF. The CDR3, as DNA: TGTGCCAGCAGCTTCGTAACCGCGGGGGGGAATGAGCAGTTCTTC.

This chain links TRBV6-2 or TRBV6-3 with TRBJ1-5, with D uncertain. The CDR3 is made up of 13 amino acids. Per the germline V gene, CDR1 is MNHEY and CDR2 is SVGEGT. V lost 6 bases to trimming and J lost 3 bases, with 9 bases between them. The CDR3: CASSNSPNQPQHF. CDR3 DNA sequence: TGTGCCAGCAGCAACAGTCCCAATCAGCCCCAGCATTTT.

This sequence joins TRBV18 and TRBJ1-3; D might be TRBD1 (5 bases). This CDR3 contains 16 residues. Between the trimmed V and J ends, which lost 5 bases and 0 bases, there was a span of 14 bases. Germline V gene sequence: CDR1 KGHSH, CDR2 LQKENI. The CDR3 nucleotides read TGTGCCAGCTCATCAAGGGGCAGAAGCTCTGGAAACACCATATATTTT. This translates into CASSSRGRSSGNTIYF.

This clone appeared a few times. This rearrangement joins TRBV24-1 to TRBJ1-2; 8 nucleotides line up with TRBD1. From germline, CDR1 is KGHDR and CDR2 SFDVKD. The CDR3 consists of 14 residues. Unmatched junction bases numbered 3, after V lost 3 bases and J lost 4 bases. The chain's CDR3 is CATSDPDRGYGYTF. CDR3 in DNA: TGTGCCACCAGTGATCCTGACAGGGGCTATGGCTACACCTTC.

The chain joins TRBV6-2 or TRBV6-3 to TRBJ2-7, with TRBD1 identical over 7 bases. Germline V lookup: CDR1 MNHEY, CDR2 SVGEGT. J lost 3 bases, V lost 5 bases, and 7 bases had no gene match. The CDR3 is 14 amino acids. CDR3 nucleotide sequence: TGTGCCAGCAGTCAAAACAGGGGATTCTACGAGCAGTACTTC. This gives the protein CASSQNRGFYEQYF.

This clone came up once. The chain uses TRBV6-2 or TRBV6-3 and TRBJ1-1; D not certain. The CDR3 extends over 12 amino acids. The germline V and J ends were trimmed by 5 bases and 6 bases, with 10 bases remaining between them. Germline V gives CDR1 MNHEY, CDR2 SVGEGT. CDR3 residues: CASSLALAEAFF. The CDR3 DNA is TGTGCCAGCAGTCTAGCCCTCGCTGAAGCTTTCTTT.